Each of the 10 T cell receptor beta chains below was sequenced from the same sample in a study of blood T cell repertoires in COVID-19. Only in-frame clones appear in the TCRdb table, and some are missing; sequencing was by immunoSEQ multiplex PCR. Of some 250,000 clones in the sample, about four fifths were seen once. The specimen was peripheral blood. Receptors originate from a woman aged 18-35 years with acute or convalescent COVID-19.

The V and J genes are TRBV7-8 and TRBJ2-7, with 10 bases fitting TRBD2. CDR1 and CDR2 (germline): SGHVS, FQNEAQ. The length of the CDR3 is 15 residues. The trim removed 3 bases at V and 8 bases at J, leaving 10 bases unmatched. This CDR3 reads CASSLPLAGERKQYF. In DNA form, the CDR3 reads TGTGCCAGCAGCTTGCCTCTAGCGGGAGAGAGGAAGCAGTACTTC.

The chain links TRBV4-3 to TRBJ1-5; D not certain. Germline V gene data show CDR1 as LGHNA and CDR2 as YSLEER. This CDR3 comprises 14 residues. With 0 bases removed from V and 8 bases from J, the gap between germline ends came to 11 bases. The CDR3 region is CASSQDNSGKPQHF. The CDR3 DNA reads TGCGCCAGCAGCCAAGATAATTCCGGGAAGCCCCAGCATTTT.

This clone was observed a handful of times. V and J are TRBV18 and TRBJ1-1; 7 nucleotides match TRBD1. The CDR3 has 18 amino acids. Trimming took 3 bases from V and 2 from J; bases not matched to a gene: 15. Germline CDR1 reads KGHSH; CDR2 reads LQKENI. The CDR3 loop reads CASSPTMTGPDVNTEAFF. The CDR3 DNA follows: TGTGCCAGCTCACCCACGATGACAGGGCCCGATGTCAACACTGAAGCTTTCTTT.

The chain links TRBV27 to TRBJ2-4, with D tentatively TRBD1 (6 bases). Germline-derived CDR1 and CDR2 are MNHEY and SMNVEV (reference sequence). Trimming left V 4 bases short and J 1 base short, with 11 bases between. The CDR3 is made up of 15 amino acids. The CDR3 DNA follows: TGTGCCAGCAGTTCCCCAGGGGCGGCCAAAAACATTCAGTACTTC. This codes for CASSSPGAAKNIQYF.

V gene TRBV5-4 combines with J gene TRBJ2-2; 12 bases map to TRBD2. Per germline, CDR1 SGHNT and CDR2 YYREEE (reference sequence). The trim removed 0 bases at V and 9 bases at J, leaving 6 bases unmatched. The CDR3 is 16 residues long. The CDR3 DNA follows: TGTGCCAGCAGCTTGGAGTCTAGCGGGAGGGCGCGGGAGCTGTTTTTT. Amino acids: CASSLESSGRARELFF.

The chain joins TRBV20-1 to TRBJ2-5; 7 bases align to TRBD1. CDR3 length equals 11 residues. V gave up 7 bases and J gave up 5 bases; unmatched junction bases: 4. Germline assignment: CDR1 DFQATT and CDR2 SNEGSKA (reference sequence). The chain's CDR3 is CSEGAMETQYF. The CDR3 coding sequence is TGCAGTGAGGGGGCGATGGAGACCCAGTACTTC.

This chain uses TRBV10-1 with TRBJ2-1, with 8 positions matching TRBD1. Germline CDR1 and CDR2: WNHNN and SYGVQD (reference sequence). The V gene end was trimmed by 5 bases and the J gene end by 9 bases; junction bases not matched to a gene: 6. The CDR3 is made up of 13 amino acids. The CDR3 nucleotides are TGCGCCAGCAGTCGGACAGGGAACGGTGAGCAGTTCTTC. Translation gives CASSRTGNGEQFF.

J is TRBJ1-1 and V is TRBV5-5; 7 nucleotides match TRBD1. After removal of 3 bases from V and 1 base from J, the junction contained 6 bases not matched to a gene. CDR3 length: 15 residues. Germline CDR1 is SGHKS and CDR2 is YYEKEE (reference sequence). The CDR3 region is CASSSQGGGNTEAFF. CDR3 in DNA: TGTGCCAGCAGCTCCCAGGGGGGAGGGAACACTGAAGCTTTCTTT.

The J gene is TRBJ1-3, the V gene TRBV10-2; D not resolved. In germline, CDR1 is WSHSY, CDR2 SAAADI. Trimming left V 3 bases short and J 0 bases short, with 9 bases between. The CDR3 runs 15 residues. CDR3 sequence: CASSDSTLSGNTIYF. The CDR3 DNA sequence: TGCGCCAGCAGTGACAGTACGCTCTCTGGAAACACCATATATTTT.

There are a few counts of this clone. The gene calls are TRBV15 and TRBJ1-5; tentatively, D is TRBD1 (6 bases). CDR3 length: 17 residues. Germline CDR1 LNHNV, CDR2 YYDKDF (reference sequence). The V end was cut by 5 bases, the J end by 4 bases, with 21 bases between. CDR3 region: CATSGGGGYGLNQPQHF. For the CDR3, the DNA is TGTGCCACCAGCGGAGGGGGAGGGTATGGATTGAATCAGCCCCAGCATTTT.